What follows is one TCR beta chain and its context. These data come from a study of blood T cell repertoires in COVID-19. Using immunoSEQ multiplex PCR, the repertoire was profiled, and TCRdb retains in-frame clones only, with some absent. The repertoire consists of approximately 240,000 clones, with approximately 82% occurring once and the leading ten covering 4.9%. V shed 0 bases and J 5 bases; nucleotides not matched to a gene: 3. This CDR3 has 14 residues. CDR1 is MNHNS and CDR2 is SASEGT in the germline V gene. This chain links TRBV6-1 with TRBJ1-1; 7 nucleotides align to TRBD1. The sequenced material came from peripheral blood. This TCR derives from an elderly woman with active or convalescent COVID-19. CDR3 protein: CASSEAPGGTEAFF. DNA of the CDR3: TGTGCCAGCAGTGAAGCGCCAGGGGGAACTGAAGCTTTCTTT.